Presented here are 20 T cell receptor beta chains from one specimen sequenced in a study of blood T cell repertoires in COVID-19. Clones were read by immunoSEQ multiplex PCR, and TCRdb kept only the in-frame ones, dropping some. The repertoire holds 90,000 to 100,000 clones, 87% seen once, with around 18% in the top ten. The sample was peripheral blood. The receptors shown here come from a woman aged 55-75 years with COVID-19, enrolled during active disease.

With regard to this clone: The germline gene is not matched at one end of the junction; a read error may be the cause. The V gene is TRBV5-1, the J gene TRBJ2-7; D might be TRBD1 (6 bases). The CDR3 totals 12 residues. Germline CDR1 reads SGHRS; CDR2 reads YFSETQ. DNA of the CDR3: TGCGCCAGCAGCTCTGGGGGCGGGCGGTCGCTCTTC. Residues: CASSSGGGRSLF.

The rearrangement joins TRBV7-6 to TRBJ2-1; 12 positions match TRBD2. J lost 6 bases, V lost 3 bases, and 3 bases had no gene match. The length of the CDR3 is 15 residues. CDR1 is SGHVS and CDR2 is FNYEAQ in the germline V gene. CDR3 DNA: TGTGCCAGCAGCTTTTCTAGCGGGGGGGCCAATGAGCAGTTCTTC. Translation: CASSFSSGGANEQFF.

The V gene is TRBV7-9, the J gene TRBJ1-2; a weak D match, TRBD1 (5 bases). Trimming took off 7 bases at V and 2 bases at J, with 11 bases between the two ends. Germline V CDR1 and CDR2: SEHNR, FQNEAQ (reference sequence). This CDR3 has 13 amino acids. The CDR3 nucleotides read TGTGCCAGCAACTCCGGGGGGAACTATGGCTACACCTTC. It specifies CASNSGGNYGYTF.

The chain is built from TRBV2 and TRBJ2-5, with D possibly matching TRBD1 (5 bases). The CDR3 is 16 amino acids. CDR1 and CDR2 (germline): SNHLY, FYNNEI. The V end lost 7 bases, the J end lost 7 bases, and 25 bases lay between the germline ends. CDR3 protein: CASMKRIGPRRGTQYF. For the CDR3, the DNA is TGTGCCAGCATGAAAAGGATTGGACCCCGAAGGGGGACCCAGTACTTC.

This clone showed up just a few times. This chain uses TRBV7-2 with TRBJ2-5, with TRBD2 identical over 8 bases. The germline V gene has CDR1 SGHTA and CDR2 FQGNSA. V trimming: 7 bases; J trimming: 0 bases; junction bases outside the gene matches: 4. CDR3 size: 14 residues. Here the CDR3 DNA reads TGTGCCAGCACCCCTAGCGGGTACCAAGAGACCCAGTACTTC. Translated: CASTPSGYQETQYF.

V usage is TRBV19 and J usage is TRBJ1-3, with TRBD1 matching over 10 bases. Germline V gene lookup returns CDR1 LNHDA and CDR2 SQIVND (reference sequence). Losses at the gene ends were 5 bases for V and 7 bases for J; bases not matched to a gene: 2. CDR3 length: 13 residues. The chain's CDR3 is CASSSDRGNTIYF. CDR3 DNA: TGTGCCAGTAGTTCGGACAGGGGGAACACCATATATTTT.

The V gene is TRBV5-1, the J gene TRBJ1-1, with TRBD1 matching over 12 bases. Per germline, CDR1 SGHRS and CDR2 YFSETQ. The CDR3 extends over 18 amino acids. V trimming: 4 bases; J trimming: 3 bases; junction bases outside the gene matches: 13. The CDR3 reads CASSAPSGTGGIDTEAFF. CDR3 sequence (DNA): TGCGCCAGCAGCGCCCCCTCCGGGACAGGGGGCATAGACACTGAAGCTTTCTTT. The full variable domain, completed using reference TRBV5-1 and TRBJ1-1, is KAGVTQTPRYLIKTRGQQVTLSCSPISGHRSVSWYQQTPGQGLQFLFEYFSETQRNKGNFPGRFSGRQFSNSRSEMNVSTLELGDSALYLCASSAPSGTGGIDTEAFFGQGTRLTVV.

This clone has more than one count but fewer than ten. This chain joins TRBV6-2 or TRBV6-3 and TRBJ1-2; 7 positions agree with TRBD1. The length of the CDR3 is 12 residues. Looked up from germline, CDR1 is MNHEY and CDR2 is SVGEGT. V was clipped by 4 bases and J by 5 bases; unmatched bases: 1. Written as DNA, the CDR3 is TGTGCCAGCAGTTCGGGACAGTATGGCTACACCTTC. This gives the protein CASSSGQYGYTF.

The CDR3 reads CASSQDASGPYYNEQFF. CDR3 coding DNA: TGCGCCAGCAGCCAAGATGCGAGCGGGCCCTACTACAATGAGCAGTTCTTC. The genes are TRBV4-1 and TRBJ2-1, with D possibly TRBD2 on 6 matching bases. The germline CDR1 and CDR2 sequences are MGHRA and YSYEKL. The CDR3 extends over 17 amino acids. V lost 0 bases and J 3 bases, leaving 15 bases between the germline ends.

The V call is TRBV28, the J call TRBJ2-7, with D perhaps TRBD1 (6 bases). V was pared by 3 bases and J by 0 bases, with 12 bases between. The CDR3 sequence is 15 residues long. CDR1 and CDR2 from the germline V gene are MDHEN and SYDVKM. Here the CDR3 DNA reads TGTGCCAGCAGTTTTGCTCAGGGGTCCTCCTACGAGCAGTACTTC. This gives the protein CASSFAQGSSYEQYF.

The gene calls are TRBV7-2 and TRBJ1-5; 8 bases map to TRBD1. This CDR3 is built from 15 residues. Germline CDR1 is SGHTA and CDR2 is FQGNSA. V shed 0 bases and J 6 bases; nucleotides not matched to a gene: 4. CDR3 sequence: CASSLASTGAQPQHF. The CDR3 DNA reads TGTGCCAGCAGCTTAGCGTCGACAGGGGCTCAGCCCCAGCATTTT.

The chain employs TRBV20-1 and TRBJ1-5; 10 nucleotides align to TRBD1. V lost 3 bases, J lost 7 bases, and 9 bases stayed unmatched. The CDR3 consists of 15 residues. Germline CDR1 and CDR2: DFQATT and SNEGSKA (reference sequence). In DNA form, the CDR3 reads TGCAGTGCTAGTCCCCCGCGGACAGGGGGGCAGCCCCAGCATTTT. This codes for CSASPPRTGGQPQHF.

The V and J genes are TRBV7-2 and TRBJ2-3; no definite D call. Deletions cut 1 base from V and 2 bases from J, with 13 bases between. CDR1 and CDR2 (germline): SGHTA, FQGNSA. The CDR3 covers 16 residues. The CDR3 coding sequence is TGTGCCAGCAGCTTAGGGTGGCTTGGAGACACAGATACGCAGTATTTT. Translating gives CASSLGWLGDTDTQYF.

The chain links TRBV18 to TRBJ1-3, with 8 bases that match TRBD1. The CDR3 spans 14 residues. Germline CDR1 and CDR2: KGHSH and LQKENI. V shed 3 bases, J shed 7 bases, and the junction held 5 bases outside the gene matches. CDR3: CASSPNDRGNTIYF. Here the CDR3 DNA reads TGTGCCAGCTCACCCAATGACAGGGGCAACACCATATATTTT.

The chain uses TRBV20-1 and TRBJ2-7, with D possibly being TRBD2 (5 bases). This CDR3 spans 11 amino acids. From germline, CDR1 is DFQATT and CDR2 SNEGSKA (reference sequence). This chain's CDR3 is CCGSSMGEQYF. In DNA form, the CDR3 reads TGCTGCGGGTCCTCAATGGGAGAGCAGTACTTC.

The chain couples TRBV2 to TRBJ1-4; 7 nucleotides align to TRBD1. CDR3 size: 15 residues. Trimming removed 6 bases from V and 2 bases from J; junction bases left unmatched: 6. CDR1 and CDR2 (germline): SNHLY, FYNNEI. DNA of the CDR3: TGTGCCAGCAGCCACAGGGGATCTACTAATGAAAAACTGTTTTTT. Translated, it gives CASSHRGSTNEKLFF.

The chain couples TRBV4-1 to TRBJ2-3, with D possibly being TRBD1 (7 bases). The CDR3 length is 15 residues. V lost 0 bases and J 8 bases, leaving 15 bases between the germline ends. Germline CDR1 MGHRA, CDR2 YSYEKL. In DNA, the CDR3 is TGCGCCAGCAGCCAAGAGCATCAGGGGGGCGGTACGCAGTATTTT. It codes for CASSQEHQGGGTQYF.

J is TRBJ1-2 and V is TRBV24-1; 10 bases are a match to TRBD1. Trimming removed 5 bases from V and 7 bases from J; junction bases left unmatched: 9. The germline V gene encodes CDR1 KGHDR and CDR2 SFDVKD. This CDR3 has 15 residues. The CDR3 nucleotides are TGTGCCACCAGTGGCCGGGACAGGGGCCTGGGTGGCTACACCTTC. Translating it yields CATSGRDRGLGGYTF.

In DNA, the CDR3 is TGTGCCATCAGCGGGTCGGGTACCGGGGAGCTGTTTTTT. Its protein product is CAISGSGTGELFF. The chain employs TRBV10-3 and TRBJ2-2, with unresolved D. V lost 6 bases and J lost 5, with 10 bases in between. Germline V lookup: CDR1 ENHRY, CDR2 SYGVKD. The CDR3 loop spans 13 amino acids.

The CDR3 reads CASSPPARTAKMNTEAFF. The CDR3 nucleotides are TGCGCCAGCAGTCCCCCGGCCCGGACAGCTAAAATGAACACTGAAGCTTTCTTT. This chain joins TRBV23-1 and TRBJ1-1, with TRBD1 as a possible D gene (6 bases). TRBV23-1 is placed among ORFs of uncertain function. The CDR3 has 18 amino acids. Trimming shortened V by 4 bases and J by 0 bases, and 21 bases separated the two germline ends.